The clone carrying this T cell receptor (beta chain) was seen a few times. Its antigen is as yet unknown. The data are from a study of beta chain features in type 1 diabetes. Germline V gene sequence: CDR1 GTSNPN, CDR2 SVGIG (reference sequence). The CDR3 has 15 amino acids. Trimming took 2 bases from V and 2 from J; bases not matched to a gene: 6. Study outcomes and limitations: In type 1 diabetes patients, VDJ junctions had fewer insertions; deletions at these junctions were more frequent.

The sequenced template was cDNA made from the entire isolated RNA. The data were produced by immunoSEQ multiplex PCR, yet TCRdb's version contains in-frame clones alone and is incomplete. This table has about 370,000 clones, about 14% appearing once. The sample consisted of naive CD4+ T cells from blood. The receptor was derived from a young woman in good health. The chain employs TRBV30 and TRBJ1-5, with 7 bases that match TRBD1. Here the CDR3 DNA reads TGTGCCTGGAGTTATGGGCAGGGGGGCAATCAGCCCCAGCATTTT. Protein: CAWSYGQGGNQPQHF.